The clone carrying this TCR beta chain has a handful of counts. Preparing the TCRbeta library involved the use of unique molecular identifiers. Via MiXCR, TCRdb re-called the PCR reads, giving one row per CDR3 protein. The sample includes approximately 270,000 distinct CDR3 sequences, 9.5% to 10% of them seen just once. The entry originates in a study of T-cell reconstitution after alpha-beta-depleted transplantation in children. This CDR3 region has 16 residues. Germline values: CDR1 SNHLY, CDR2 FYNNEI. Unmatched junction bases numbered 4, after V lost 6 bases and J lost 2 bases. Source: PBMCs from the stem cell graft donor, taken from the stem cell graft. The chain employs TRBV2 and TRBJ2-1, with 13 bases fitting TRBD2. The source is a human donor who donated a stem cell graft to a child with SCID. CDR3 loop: CASRGLAGTPYNEQFF. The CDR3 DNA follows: TGTGCCAGCAGGGGACTAGCGGGGACCCCCTACAATGAGCAGTTCTTC.